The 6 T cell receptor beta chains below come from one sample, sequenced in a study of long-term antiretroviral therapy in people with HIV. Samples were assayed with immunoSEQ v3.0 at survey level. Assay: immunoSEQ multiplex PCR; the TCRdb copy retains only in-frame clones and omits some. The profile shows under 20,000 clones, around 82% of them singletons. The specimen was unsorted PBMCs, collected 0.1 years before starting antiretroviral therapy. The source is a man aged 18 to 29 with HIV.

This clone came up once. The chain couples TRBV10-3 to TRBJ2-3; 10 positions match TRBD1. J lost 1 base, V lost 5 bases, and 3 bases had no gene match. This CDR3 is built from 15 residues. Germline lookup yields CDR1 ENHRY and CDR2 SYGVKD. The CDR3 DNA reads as TGTGCCATCAGTTGGGACAGGGGAGGCACAGATACGCAGTATTTT. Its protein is CAISWDRGGTDTQYF.

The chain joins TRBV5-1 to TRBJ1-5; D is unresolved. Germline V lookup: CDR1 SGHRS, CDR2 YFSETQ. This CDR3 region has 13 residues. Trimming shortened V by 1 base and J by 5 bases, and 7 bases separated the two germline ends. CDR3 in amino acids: CASSLYPYQPQHF. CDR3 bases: TGCGCCAGCAGCTTGTACCCCTATCAGCCCCAGCATTTT.

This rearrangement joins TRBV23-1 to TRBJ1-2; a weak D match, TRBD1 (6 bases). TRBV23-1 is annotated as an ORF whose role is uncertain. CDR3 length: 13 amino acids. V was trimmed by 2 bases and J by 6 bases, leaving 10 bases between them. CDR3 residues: CASSQTGLNGYTF. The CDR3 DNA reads TGCGCCAGCAGTCAAACAGGGTTAAATGGCTACACCTTC.

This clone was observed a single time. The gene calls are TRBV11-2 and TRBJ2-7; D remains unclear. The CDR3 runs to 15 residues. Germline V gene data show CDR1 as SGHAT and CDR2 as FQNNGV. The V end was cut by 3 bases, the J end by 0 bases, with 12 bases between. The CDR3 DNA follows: TGTGCCAGCAGCTTGTCCACACGGAGCTCCTACGAGCAGTACTTC. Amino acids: CASSLSTRSSYEQYF.

The CDR3 nucleotides read TGTGCCAGCAGCCCCCCCCCGGCTGGCACAGATACGCAGTATTTT. Translating it yields CASSPPPAGTDTQYF. V is TRBV7-9 and J is TRBJ2-3; no definite D call. Trimming pared 5 bases from V and 1 base from J, leaving 13 bases between. Germline CDR1 and CDR2: SEHNR and FQNEAQ (reference sequence). The CDR3 extends over 15 amino acids.

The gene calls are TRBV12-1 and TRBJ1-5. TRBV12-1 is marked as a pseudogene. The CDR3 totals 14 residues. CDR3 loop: CASSFRDSWRPQHF. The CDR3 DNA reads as TGTGCCAGCAGCTTCCGTGACTCCTGGCGGCCCCAGCATTTT.